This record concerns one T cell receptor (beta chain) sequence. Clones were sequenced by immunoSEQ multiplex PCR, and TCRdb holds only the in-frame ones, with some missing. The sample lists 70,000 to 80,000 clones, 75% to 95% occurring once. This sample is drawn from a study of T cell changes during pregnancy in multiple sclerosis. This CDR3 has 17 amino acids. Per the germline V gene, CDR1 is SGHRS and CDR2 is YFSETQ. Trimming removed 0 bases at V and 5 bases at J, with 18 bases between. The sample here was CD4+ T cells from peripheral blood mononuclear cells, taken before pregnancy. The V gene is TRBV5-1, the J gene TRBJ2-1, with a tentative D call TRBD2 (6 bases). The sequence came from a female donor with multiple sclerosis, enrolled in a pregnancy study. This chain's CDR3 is CASSLDPRERPHNEQFF. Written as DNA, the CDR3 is TGCGCCAGCAGCTTGGATCCCCGGGAGAGACCACACAATGAGCAGTTCTTC.